The clone carrying this T cell receptor beta chain has ten or more counts. The target antigen is unknown. There were TCR beta CDR3 regions amplified from RNA transcripts. A set of HTBI primers served as the primers for a first-round RT-PCR of the TCR CDR3. TCRdb analysed the multiplex PCR reads with MiXCR anew, one entry per CDR3 protein. The sample lists 250,000 to 300,000 distinct CDR3 sequences, roughly 18% occurring once. Patients were excluded because of uncontrolled infection, other autoimmune disease, pregnancy or lactation. The V gene lost 7 bases and the J gene lost 3 bases, with 9 bases spanning the gap. The CDR3 sequence is 13 residues long. Germline CDR1 reads SNHLY; CDR2 reads FYNNEI. The data are from a study of T cells in Graves' hyperthyroidism and ophthalmopathy. Points from the study as a whole: The authors' 13 V-J model separated ophthalmopathy from stable hyperthyroidism.

The V gene is TRBV2, the J gene TRBJ1-4; D is ambiguous. The sequenced sample was blood. This sequence was found in a man between 45 and 60 years old with Graves' ophthalmopathy. CDR3 coding DNA: TGTGCCAGCAACCAGGTTGCTAATGAAAAACTGTTTTTT. Protein: CASNQVANEKLFF.